The entry below describes one TCR beta chain. As yet, its antigen is unknown. The data were obtained in a study of T cell responses to AZD1222 COVID-19 vaccine. Study observations and caveats: Baseline testing showed seropositivity in only a handful of AZD1222 recipients. White British ancestry dominated among donors, who included more females, and clonal diversity was possibly underestimated. Spike-specific TCR breadth and depth were elevated following two AZD1222 doses.

The CDR3 totals 14 residues. Germline values: CDR1 LGHDT, CDR2 YNNKEL (reference sequence). V lost 0 bases, J lost 5 bases, and 10 bases lay in between. Method: immunoSEQ multiplex PCR; TCRdb's copy keeps in-frame clones and lacks some. The sample carries fewer than 85,000 clones, about 85% recorded once. Sequenced here: peripheral blood, sampled 28 days after the second AZD1222 dose. The chain uses TRBV3-1 (or the pseudogene TRBV3-2) and TRBJ1-1; weak D call: TRBD1 (5 bases). This clonotype was obtained from an adult who received the AZD1222 COVID-19 vaccine. This CDR3 reads CASSQELRGTEAFF. The CDR3 nucleotides are TGTGCCAGCAGCCAAGAACTAAGGGGAACTGAAGCTTTCTTT.